This entry lists 27 T cell receptor beta chains sequenced from one sample in a study of T cells after yellow fever vaccination. TCRdb fed the 5' RACE reads into MiXCR, producing one record per CDR3 protein. This repertoire shows about 320,000 distinct CDR3 sequences, around 6.8% found once; its top ten account for 15% to 20%. This sample comprised PBMCs, obtained approximately 47 days after the first yellow fever vaccination. The receptors come from a man in his late teens or twenties who received the YFV17D yellow fever vaccine.

This clonotype was seen at least ten times. The genes are TRBV6-2 or TRBV6-3 and TRBJ2-3, with D perhaps TRBD2 (5 bases). The CDR3 covers 13 residues. CDR1 and CDR2 from the germline V gene are MNHEY and SVGEGT. Trimming cost V 0 bases and J 4 bases, with 5 bases left between them. The CDR3 DNA reads as TGTGCCAGCAGTTACTCGCGGGCAGATACGCAGTATTTT. Translating gives CASSYSRADTQYF.

This chain uses TRBV5-1 with TRBJ2-4, with unresolved D. This CDR3 region has 15 residues. In germline, CDR1 is SGHRS, CDR2 YFSETQ. Trimming removed 2 bases from V and 2 bases from J, with 11 bases in between. The CDR3 nucleotides are TGCGCCAGCAGCTTAAACCCCGATACCAAAAACATTCAGTACTTC. Its translation: CASSLNPDTKNIQYF.

The sample holds many counts of this clonotype. The CDR3 here is CASSAGGETQYF. Here the CDR3 DNA reads TGCGCCAGCAGTGCCGGAGGAGAGACCCAGTACTTC. The chain joins TRBV10-2 to TRBJ2-5, with D maybe TRBD2 (5 bases). Germline V gives CDR1 WSHSY, CDR2 SAAADI. The CDR3 is 12 amino acids. Trimming stripped 4 bases from V and 4 bases from J, with 7 bases between.

The sample holds a few counts of this clonotype. The V and J genes are TRBV7-2 and TRBJ2-4, with D uncertain. V lost 7 bases and J lost 0, with 7 bases in between. Germline CDR1 is SGHTA and CDR2 is FQGNSA. The CDR3 has 13 residues. As DNA, the CDR3 is TGTGCCAGCAATTCCGTAGCCAAAAACATTCAGTACTTC. Translating gives CASNSVAKNIQYF.

The chain carries TRBV6-5 and TRBJ2-3; 13 bases match TRBD2. Germline V gene lookup returns CDR1 MNHEY and CDR2 SVGAGI. The CDR3 extends over 14 amino acids. J lost 4 bases, V lost 5 bases, and 0 bases had no gene match. The CDR3 DNA follows: TGTGCCAGCAGTACTAGCGGGGGGGCAGATACGCAGTATTTT. It encodes CASSTSGGADTQYF.

This clonotype was recorded at least ten times. The chain links TRBV12-3 or TRBV12-4 to TRBJ2-1; 12 nucleotides align to TRBD2. The length of the CDR3 is 17 residues. Trimming at V came to 4 bases and at J to 4 bases, leaving 8 bases not matched to a gene. The chain's CDR3 is CASSSPRLAGEYNEQFF. The CDR3 DNA reads as TGTGCCAGCAGTTCGCCGAGACTAGCGGGGGAATACAATGAGCAGTTCTTC.

This clonotype was detected a few times. The chain combines TRBV14 with TRBJ1-2; no reliable D call. This CDR3 contains 13 residues. Deletions cut 5 bases from V and 4 bases from J, with 11 bases between. Germline V gives CDR1 SGHDN, CDR2 FVKESK. CDR3 region: CASSSGGPYGYTF. In DNA, the CDR3 is TGTGCCAGCAGCTCAGGAGGGCCCTATGGCTACACCTTC. Using reference TRBV14 and TRBJ1-2 for the parts outside the CDR3, the full variable domain is EAGVTQFPSHSVIEKGQTVTLRCDPISGHDNLYWYRRVMGKEIKFLLHFVKESKQDESGMPNNRFLAERTGGTYSTLKVQPAELEDSGVYFCASSSGGPYGYTFGSGTRLTVV.

At least ten counts were recorded for this clonotype. This CDR3 is CSARILERTGETQYF. The CDR3 nucleotides read TGCAGTGCTAGAATTCTGGAGAGGACAGGGGAGACCCAGTACTTC. The J gene is TRBJ2-5, the V gene TRBV20-1; 8 bases line up with TRBD1. The V gene's germline CDR1 is DFQATT and CDR2 SNEGSKA (reference sequence). V was pared by 2 bases and J by 5 bases, with 10 bases of the junction left unmatched. This CDR3 contains 15 residues.

This clonotype has more than one count but fewer than ten. This chain connects TRBV5-1 to TRBJ1-1; D not resolved. V lost 0 bases to trimming and J lost 1 base, with 13 bases between them. The CDR3 has 16 residues. CDR1 is SGHRS, CDR2 YFSETQ, per germline. CDR3 in amino acids: CASSLVGPAPNTEAFF. CDR3 DNA sequence: TGCGCCAGCAGCTTGGTTGGTCCGGCGCCGAACACTGAAGCTTTCTTT.

This clonotype was counted between two and nine times. The V and J genes are TRBV10-1 and TRBJ2-5; D possibly corresponds to TRBD2 (5 bases). The germline CDR1 and CDR2 sequences are WNHNN and SYGVQD (reference sequence). V lost 7 bases and J 5 bases, leaving 17 bases between the germline ends. The CDR3 is 14 amino acids. The CDR3 region is CASKRSGETETQYF. DNA of the CDR3: TGCGCCAGCAAACGCTCCGGGGAGACGGAGACCCAGTACTTC.

This clonotype was observed at least ten times. The chain employs TRBV5-1 and TRBJ2-5; D is possibly TRBD1 or TRBD2 (5 bases each). Deletions cut 5 bases from V and 1 base from J, with 9 bases between. The germline gives CDR1 SGHRS, CDR2 YFSETQ. The CDR3 contains 13 residues. The chain's CDR3 is CASRWGIQETQYF. CDR3 DNA sequence: TGCGCCAGCAGATGGGGGATCCAAGAGACCCAGTACTTC.

This clonotype was seen only a few times. The genes are TRBV7-2 and TRBJ2-7; D is possibly TRBD1 (5 bases). Germline values: CDR1 SGHTA, CDR2 FQGNSA. Trimming cost V 1 base and J 1 base, with 8 bases left between them. The CDR3 contains 14 residues. The CDR3 sequence: CASSLGQRSYEQYF. CDR3 DNA: TGTGCCAGCAGCTTAGGACAGAGATCCTACGAGCAGTACTTC. Looking up the rest from reference TRBV7-2 and TRBJ2-7 gives the full variable domain: GAGVSQSPSNKVTEKGKDVELRCDPISGHTALYWYRQSLGQGLEFLIYFQGNSAPDKSGLPSDRFSAERTGGSVSTLTIQRTQQEDSAVYLCASSLGQRSYEQYFGPGTRLTVT.

This clonotype was counted between two and nine times. The chain recombines TRBV30 with TRBJ2-5, with 12 bases aligning to TRBD2. The junction had 2 bases not matched to a gene; V was cut back by 5 bases and J by 1 base. The V gene's germline CDR1 is GTSNPN and CDR2 SVGIG (reference sequence). This CDR3 has 14 residues. The CDR3 loop reads CAWSSGGAQETQYF. In nucleotides, the CDR3 is TGTGCCTGGTCTAGCGGGGGGGCCCAAGAGACCCAGTACTTC.

The sample holds a few counts of this clonotype. The J gene is TRBJ1-1, the V gene TRBV5-4; D gene uncertain. The CDR3 has 11 residues. The V end lost 6 bases, the J end lost 10 bases, and 13 bases lay between the germline ends. Germline V gives CDR1 SGHNT, CDR2 YYREEE (reference sequence). The CDR3 protein is CASTGWGRAFF. The CDR3 region has the DNA TGTGCCAGCACCGGATGGGGAAGAGCTTTCTTT.

The CDR3 loop reads CASSLEYVGYEQYF. The CDR3 DNA sequence: TGTGCCAGCAGCTTAGAATATGTGGGTTACGAGCAGTACTTC. The chain is built from TRBV7-9 and TRBJ2-7; D gene unclear. V gave up 1 base and J gave up 4 bases, with 11 bases separating them. Germline-derived CDR1 and CDR2 are SEHNR and FQNEAQ (reference sequence). The CDR3 contains 14 residues.

This sequence joins TRBV6-2 or TRBV6-3 and TRBJ1-1; D possibly corresponds to TRBD1 (6 bases). This CDR3 is built from 14 residues. V lost 2 bases, J lost 0 bases, and 7 bases lay in between. In germline, CDR1 is MNHEY, CDR2 SVGEGT. CDR3 loop: CASSYRTVNTEAFF. The CDR3, as DNA: TGTGCCAGCAGTTACAGGACAGTGAACACTGAAGCTTTCTTT.

This clonotype was detected only a few times. This rearrangement joins TRBV20-1 to TRBJ1-1, with D perhaps TRBD1 (6 bases). The germline CDR1 and CDR2 sequences are DFQATT and SNEGSKA (reference sequence). Between the trimmed V and J ends, which lost 6 bases and 5 bases, there was a span of 19 bases. The CDR3 sequence is 14 residues long. The CDR3 here is CSASRIGGWTEAFF. CDR3 bases: TGCAGTGCCTCAAGGATAGGGGGGTGGACTGAAGCTTTCTTT.

In this sample, this clonotype turned up many times. The chain combines TRBV5-1 with TRBJ2-1, with no clear D. The germline V gene encodes CDR1 SGHRS and CDR2 YFSETQ. Trimming shortened V by 1 base and J by 6 bases, and 2 bases separated the two germline ends. CDR3 size: 11 residues. The CDR3 reads CASSLSNEQFF. Written as DNA, the CDR3 is TGCGCCAGCAGCTTGAGCAATGAGCAGTTCTTC. Complete variable domain (other parts from reference TRBV5-1 and TRBJ2-1): KAGVTQTPRYLIKTRGQQVTLSCSPISGHRSVSWYQQTPGQGLQFLFEYFSETQRNKGNFPGRFSGRQFSNSRSEMNVSTLELGDSALYLCASSLSNEQFFGPGTRLTVL.

This clonotype was counted between two and nine times. CDR3 amino acids: CATQRGPYEQYF. CDR3 sequence (DNA): TGTGCTACCCAGCGGGGCCCCTACGAGCAGTACTTC. The chain is built from TRBV7-2 and TRBJ2-7; 7 bases agree with TRBD2. The CDR3 is 12 residues long. The germline V gene has CDR1 SGHTA and CDR2 FQGNSA. The variable domain in full, with the rest retrieved from reference TRBV7-2 and TRBJ2-7, is GAGVSQSPSNKVTEKGKDVELRCDPISGHTALYWYRQSLGQGLEFLIYFQGNSAPDKSGLPSDRFSAERTGGSVSTLTIQRTQQEDSAVYLCATQRGPYEQYFGPGTRLTVT.

The V call is TRBV7-9, the J call TRBJ2-1, with TRBD1 matching 9 bases. V dropped 5 bases and J dropped 1; count of bases not matched to a gene: 9. The germline V gene encodes CDR1 SEHNR and CDR2 FQNEAQ (reference sequence). The CDR3 runs to 17 residues. CDR3 sequence (DNA): TGTGCCAGCAGCCGACCCGGGACAGGGCTATCCTACAATGAGCAGTTCTTC. Residues: CASSRPGTGLSYNEQFF.

The chain carries TRBV7-3 and TRBJ2-1, with a tentative D call TRBD1 (7 bases). Germline-derived CDR1 and CDR2 are SGHTA and FQGTGA. V was trimmed by 4 bases and J by 8 bases, leaving 15 bases between them. The CDR3 length is 14 residues. The CDR3 DNA follows: TGTGCCAGCAGCTCGCAGGGGGGAGGCGATGAGCAGTTCTTC. It codes for CASSSQGGGDEQFF. Full variable domain (rest looked up from reference TRBV7-3 and TRBJ2-1): GAGVSQTPSNKVTEKGKYVELRCDPISGHTALYWYRQSLGQGPEFLIYFQGTGAADDSGLPNDRFFAVRPEGSVSTLKIQRTERGDSAVYLCASSSQGGGDEQFFGPGTRLTVL.

This clonotype was observed at least ten times. The V and J genes are TRBV7-7 and TRBJ2-7; perhaps TRBD1 as D (5 bases). Trimming took 4 bases from V and 7 from J, leaving 14 bases between them. CDR1 and CDR2 (germline): SSHAT, FNYEAQ (reference sequence). The CDR3 has 13 amino acids. CDR3 bases: TGTGCCAGCAGCTCCGACCGGTCAGGGGAGCAGTACTTC. This codes for CASSSDRSGEQYF.

This clonotype was counted between two and nine times. The germline gene is not matched at one end of the junction; a read error may be the cause. The rearrangement joins TRBV7-7 to TRBJ2-3; TRBD2 agrees at 8 bases. This CDR3 contains 16 residues. CDR1 is SSHAT and CDR2 is FNYEAQ in the germline V gene (reference sequence). The CDR3 region is CASSLGSPGGRDTQYF. DNA of the CDR3: TGTGCTAGCAGCTTAGGTTCCCCGGGGGGGAGAGATACGCAGTATTTT.

Ten or more counts support this clonotype. This rearrangement joins TRBV12-3 or TRBV12-4 to TRBJ1-1, with unresolved D. V lost 7 bases to trimming and J lost 5 bases, with 20 bases between them. This CDR3 region has 15 residues. CDR3 DNA sequence: TGTGCCAGCATCCCCCCCCTTTCGCAAAGGACTGAAGCTTTCTTT. This translates into CASIPPLSQRTEAFF.

This chain uses TRBV27 with TRBJ2-3, with D maybe TRBD1 (6 bases). Trimming shortened V by 2 bases and J by 4 bases, and 13 bases separated the two germline ends. There are 15 residues in the CDR3. From germline, CDR1 is MNHEY and CDR2 SMNVEV (reference sequence). This chain's CDR3 is CASSLEQGGPDTQYF. In nucleotides, the CDR3 is TGTGCCAGCAGTTTAGAACAGGGTGGGCCAGATACGCAGTATTTT.

This clonotype was counted many times. CDR3 sequence: CASSLQGALSTDTQYF. The DNA of the CDR3 is TGCGCCAGCAGCTTACAGGGGGCGCTTAGCACAGATACGCAGTATTTT. The chain carries TRBV5-1 and TRBJ2-3; 9 nucleotides agree with TRBD1. V shed 2 bases and J 0 bases; nucleotides not matched to a gene: 4. The length of the CDR3 is 16 residues. Germline V gives CDR1 SGHRS, CDR2 YFSETQ.

This clonotype came up many times. The chain links TRBV5-1 to TRBJ2-5; 11 bases match TRBD1. Trimming cost V 5 bases and J 5 bases; bases outside gene matches: 5. Germline loops: CDR1 SGHRS, CDR2 YFSETQ. The CDR3 extends over 14 amino acids. The CDR3 is CASSPDRGQETQYF. The CDR3 DNA follows: TGCGCCAGCAGTCCGGACAGGGGGCAGGAGACCCAGTACTTC.